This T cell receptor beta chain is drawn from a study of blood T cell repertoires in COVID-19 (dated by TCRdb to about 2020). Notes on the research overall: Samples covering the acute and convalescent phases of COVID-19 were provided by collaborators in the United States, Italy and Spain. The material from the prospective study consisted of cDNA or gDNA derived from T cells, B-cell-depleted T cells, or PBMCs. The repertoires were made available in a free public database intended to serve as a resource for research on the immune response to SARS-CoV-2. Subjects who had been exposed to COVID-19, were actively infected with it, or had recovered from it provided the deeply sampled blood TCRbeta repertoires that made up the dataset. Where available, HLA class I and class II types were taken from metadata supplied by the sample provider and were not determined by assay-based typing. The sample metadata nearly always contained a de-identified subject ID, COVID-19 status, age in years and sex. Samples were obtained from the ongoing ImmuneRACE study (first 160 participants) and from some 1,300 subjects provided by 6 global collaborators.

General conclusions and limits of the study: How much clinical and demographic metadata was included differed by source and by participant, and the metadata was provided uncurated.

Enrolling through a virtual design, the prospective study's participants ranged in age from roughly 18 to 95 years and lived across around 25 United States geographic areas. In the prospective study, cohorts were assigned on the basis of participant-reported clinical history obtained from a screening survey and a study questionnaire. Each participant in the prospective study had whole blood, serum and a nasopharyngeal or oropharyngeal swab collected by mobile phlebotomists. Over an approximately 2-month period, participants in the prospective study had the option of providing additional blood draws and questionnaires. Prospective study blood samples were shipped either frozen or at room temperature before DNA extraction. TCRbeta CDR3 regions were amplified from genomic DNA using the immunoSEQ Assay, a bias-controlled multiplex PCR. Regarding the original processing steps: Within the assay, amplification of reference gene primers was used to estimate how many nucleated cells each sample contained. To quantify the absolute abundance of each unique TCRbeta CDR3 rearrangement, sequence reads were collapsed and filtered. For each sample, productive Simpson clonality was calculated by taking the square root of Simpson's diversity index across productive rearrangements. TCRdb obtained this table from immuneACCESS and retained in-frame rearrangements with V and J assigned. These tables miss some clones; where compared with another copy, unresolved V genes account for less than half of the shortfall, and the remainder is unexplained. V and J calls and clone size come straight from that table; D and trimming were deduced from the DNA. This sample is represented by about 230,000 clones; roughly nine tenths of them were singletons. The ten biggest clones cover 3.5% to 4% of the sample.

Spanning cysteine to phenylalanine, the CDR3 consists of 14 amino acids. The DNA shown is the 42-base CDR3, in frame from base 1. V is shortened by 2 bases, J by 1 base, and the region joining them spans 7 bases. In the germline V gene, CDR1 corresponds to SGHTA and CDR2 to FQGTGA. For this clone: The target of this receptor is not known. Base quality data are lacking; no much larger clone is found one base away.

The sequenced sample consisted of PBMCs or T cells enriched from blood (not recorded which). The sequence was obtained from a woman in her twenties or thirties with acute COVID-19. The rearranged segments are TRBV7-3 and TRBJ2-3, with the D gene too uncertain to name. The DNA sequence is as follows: TGTGCCAGCAGCTTATCGACTGGCACAGATACGCAGTATTTT. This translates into CASSLSTGTDTQYF.